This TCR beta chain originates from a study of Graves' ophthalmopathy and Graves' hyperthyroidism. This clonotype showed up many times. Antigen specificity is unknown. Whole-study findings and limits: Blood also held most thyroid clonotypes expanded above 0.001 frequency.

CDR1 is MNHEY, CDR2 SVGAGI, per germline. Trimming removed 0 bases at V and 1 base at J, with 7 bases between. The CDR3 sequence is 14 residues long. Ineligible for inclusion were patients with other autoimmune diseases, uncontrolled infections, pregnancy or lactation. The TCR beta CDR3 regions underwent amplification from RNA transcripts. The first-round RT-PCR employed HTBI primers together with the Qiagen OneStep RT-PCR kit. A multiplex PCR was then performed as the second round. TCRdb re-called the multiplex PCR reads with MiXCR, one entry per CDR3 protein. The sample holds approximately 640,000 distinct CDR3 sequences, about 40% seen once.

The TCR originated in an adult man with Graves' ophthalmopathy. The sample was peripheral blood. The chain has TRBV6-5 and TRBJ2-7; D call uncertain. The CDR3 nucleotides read TGTGCCAGCAGTTACTCGGTCGGGTCCTACGAGCAGTACTTC. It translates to CASSYSVGSYEQYF.